A single sample gave rise to the 19 T cell receptor beta chains below, sequenced in a study of CD8 T cells in ankylosing spondylitis. No antigens are known for them. Study outcomes and limitations: A TCR beta motif made of roughly eight highly homologous variants seemed typical of ankylosing spondylitis blood.

Via MiXCR, TCRdb re-called the 5' RACE reads, giving one row per CDR3 protein. This table holds 450,000 to 550,000 distinct CDR3 sequences, 5.3% found once. The sequenced sample consisted of blood, either unsorted or a sorted T cell fraction (not recorded which). These receptors all come from a male donor with ankylosing spondylitis.

Many counts were recorded for this clonotype. The chain couples TRBV5-5 to TRBJ1-6; D is perhaps TRBD1 (5 bases). The length of the CDR3 is 15 residues. The V gene lost 5 bases and the J gene lost 7 bases, with 16 bases spanning the gap. CDR1 SGHKS and CDR2 YYEKEE come from the germline V gene (reference sequence). Written as DNA, the CDR3 is TGTGCCAGCAGAAGCCGGGACTCCTCGAATTCACCCCTCCACTTT. Translating gives CASRSRDSSNSPLHF.

The chain links TRBV6-1 to TRBJ1-2; a possible D gene is TRBD1 (5 bases). The V end was cut by 6 bases, the J end by 4 bases, with 12 bases between. Germline values: CDR1 MNHNS, CDR2 SASEGT. The CDR3 covers 13 residues. The CDR3 spells CASRPTEFYGYTF. The CDR3 coding sequence is TGTGCCAGCAGACCGACAGAATTCTATGGCTACACCTTC.

This clonotype was picked up many times. The junction shows a germline mismatch at one end, possibly a read error. The rearrangement joins TRBV6-5 to TRBJ1-3, with 7 positions matching TRBD1. CDR3 length: 15 residues. Germline V lookup: CDR1 MNHEY, CDR2 SVGAGI. The CDR3 here is CASTYSTGTENTIYF. CDR3 DNA: TGTGCCAGCACTTACTCTACCGGGACAGAAAACACCATATATTTT.

This clonotype was picked up many times. The V gene is TRBV29-1, the J gene TRBJ1-3; D perhaps matches TRBD1 (5 bases). The CDR3 extends over 16 amino acids. CDR1 and CDR2 from the germline V gene are SQVTM and ANQGSEA. Trimming cost V 3 bases and J 0 bases, with 15 bases left between them. CDR3 amino acids: CSVDPFGGSSGNTIYF. The CDR3 coding sequence is TGCAGCGTTGATCCTTTTGGGGGTTCCTCTGGAAACACCATATATTTT.

In its sample, this clonotype was seen many times. This chain links TRBV6-2 or TRBV6-3 with TRBJ1-5, with D hard to call. CDR3 length equals 15 residues. The germline CDR1 and CDR2 sequences are MNHEY and SVGEGT. V was pared by 6 bases and J by 7 bases, with 19 bases between. The CDR3 coding sequence is TGTGCCAGCAGGCACGGAAGGGTAGGAAAACAGCCCCAGCATTTT. Translated: CASRHGRVGKQPQHF.

There are many counts of this clonotype. V is TRBV7-2 and J is TRBJ2-2; no definite D call. Germline V CDR1 and CDR2: SGHTA, FQGNSA. V lost 2 bases to trimming and J lost 1 base, with 11 bases between them. The CDR3 covers 16 residues. DNA for the CDR3: TGTGCCAGCAGCTTATCTGGCGCGCTGAACACCGGGGAGCTGTTTTTT. Translated, it gives CASSLSGALNTGELFF.

The table lists this clonotype with many counts. The CDR3 bases are TGCGCCAGCAGCTTCAGGGGCGCCGATGAAAAACTGTTTTTT. Its protein product is CASSFRGADEKLFF. The chain uses TRBV5-1 and TRBJ1-4; TRBD1 might be the D (6 bases). The length of the CDR3 is 14 residues. Trimming stripped 2 bases from V and 6 bases from J, with 11 bases between. From germline, CDR1 is SGHRS and CDR2 YFSETQ.

This clonotype was picked up many times. V gene TRBV6-1 combines with J gene TRBJ2-7, with a tentative D call TRBD1 (6 bases). V lost 5 bases, J lost 1 base, and 15 bases lay in between. From germline, CDR1 is MNHNS and CDR2 SASEGT. The CDR3 is 15 amino acids. The CDR3 DNA reads as TGTGCCAGCAGTCCCGGCGAGGGGGAATCCTACGAGCAGTACTTC. It encodes CASSPGEGESYEQYF.

This clonotype was detected a few times. The V gene is TRBV7-2, the J gene TRBJ2-7; D is possibly TRBD1 (6 bases). The V and J ends lost 5 bases and 4 bases respectively, with 21 bases between them. Germline values: CDR1 SGHTA, CDR2 FQGNSA. The CDR3 runs 16 residues. The CDR3 bases are TGTGCCAGCAGCCCCACAAGCAGGACAGACTTATACGAGCAGTACTTC. It yields the protein CASSPTSRTDLYEQYF.

This clonotype was recorded many times. This CDR3 reads CAKIKPTGEGYEQYF. DNA of the CDR3: TGTGCCAAAATTAAACCAACAGGGGAAGGCTACGAGCAGTACTTC. This chain links TRBV6-2 or TRBV6-3 with TRBJ2-7; 7 bases agree with TRBD1. Germline V gene data show CDR1 as MNHEY and CDR2 as SVGEGT. V lost 10 bases and J lost 3; bases outside the gene matches: 15. The CDR3 loop spans 15 amino acids.

This clonotype was counted at least ten times. The rearrangement uses TRBV7-3 and TRBJ2-7, with TRBD1 as a possible D gene (6 bases). CDR1 is SGHTA and CDR2 is FQGTGA in the germline V gene. V shed 4 bases and J shed 4 bases, with 11 bases lying between them. This CDR3 is 13 amino acids long. As DNA, the CDR3 is TGTGCCAGCAGCTCATCGGACAGTTACGAGCAGTACTTC. It is translated as CASSSSDSYEQYF.

This clonotype was observed many times. The gene calls are TRBV7-9 and TRBJ2-7; D is unresolved. There are 15 residues in the CDR3. Trimming removed 3 bases from V and 0 bases from J, with 12 bases in between. CDR1 is SEHNR and CDR2 is FQNEAQ in the germline V gene (reference sequence). For the CDR3, the DNA is TGTGCCAGCAGCTTGGGGTTCCAGGCCTCCTACGAGCAGTACTTC. Translation: CASSLGFQASYEQYF.

This clonotype was seen at least ten times. V gene TRBV5-1 combines with J gene TRBJ1-2; perhaps TRBD1 as D (6 bases). This CDR3 region has 15 residues. Germline CDR1 and CDR2: SGHRS and YFSETQ. V lost 0 bases to trimming and J lost 2 bases, with 11 bases between them. Here the CDR3 DNA reads TGCGCCAGCAGCTTGGAGGGACACCTAAACTATGGCTACACCTTC. Residues: CASSLEGHLNYGYTF.

V is TRBV20-1 and J is TRBJ2-7, with D perhaps given as TRBD1 or TRBD2 (5 bases each). Germline values: CDR1 DFQATT, CDR2 SNEGSKA (reference sequence). Trimming shortened V by 2 bases and J by 2 bases, and 13 bases separated the two germline ends. The CDR3 spans 14 residues. Here the CDR3 DNA reads TGCAGTGCTAGATTATTAGGGGAGCCCTACGAGCAGTACTTC. This translates into CSARLLGEPYEQYF.

The V call is TRBV4-3, the J call TRBJ2-1; 7 bases map to TRBD2. The ends lost 4 bases at V and 13 bases at J; junction bases unmatched: 13. Germline V gene lookup returns CDR1 LGHNA and CDR2 YSLEER. The CDR3 sequence is 14 residues long. The CDR3 region is CASSLARGGRPQFF. In DNA, the CDR3 is TGCGCCAGCAGCCTAGCTCGGGGCGGGAGACCACAGTTCTTC.

This clonotype appeared many times. The chain joins TRBV4-3 to TRBJ2-5; TRBD1 or TRBD2 may be the D gene (6 bases each). The germline gives CDR1 LGHNA, CDR2 YSLEER. This CDR3 comprises 15 residues. Trimming pared 4 bases from V and 5 bases from J, leaving 17 bases between. The CDR3 spells CASSPGGQAWETQYF. The CDR3 DNA sequence: TGCGCCAGCAGCCCCGGGGGCCAGGCTTGGGAGACCCAGTACTTC.

This clonotype was detected many times. The rearrangement uses TRBV20-1 and TRBJ2-7; TRBD2 is a possible D gene (6 bases). This CDR3 is built from 14 residues. With 1 base removed from V and 3 bases from J, the gap between germline ends came to 13 bases. The germline CDR1 and CDR2 sequences are DFQATT and SNEGSKA (reference sequence). Written as DNA, the CDR3 is TGCAGTGCTAGAGTGCCGGGAGCGGGCTACGAGCAGTACTTC. As protein: CSARVPGAGYEQYF.

This clonotype was observed many times. The CDR3: CASSGQLRETQYF. DNA of the CDR3: TGTGCCAGCAGCGGACAGCTCCGAGAGACCCAGTACTTC. This rearrangement joins TRBV28 to TRBJ2-5, with D tentatively TRBD1 (6 bases). With 6 bases removed from V and 4 bases from J, the gap between germline ends came to 12 bases. This CDR3 contains 13 residues. CDR1 is MDHEN and CDR2 is SYDVKM in the germline V gene.

This clonotype was observed many times. V is TRBV6-5 and J is TRBJ1-1, with 7 bases aligning to TRBD1. Germline V gene lookup returns CDR1 MNHEY and CDR2 SVGAGI. Trimming cost V 0 bases and J 10 bases; bases outside gene matches: 2. This CDR3 region has 12 residues. Written as DNA, the CDR3 is TGTGCCAGCAGTTACTCAGGGGGCTTAGCTTTCTTT. This encodes CASSYSGGLAFF.